A selection of T cell receptor beta chains follows, all from one sample in a study of cytomegalovirus exposure and HLA in healthy donors. Measured with immunoSEQ multiplex PCR; TCRdb has only the in-frame clones, and not every one. The table lists 200,000 or so clones, around 78% of them singletons. The sequenced sample consisted of PBMCs. These receptors were taken from a woman aged 18-30 years in good health and CMV-seronegative. Each CDR3 is given with its conserved first and last residue. The D gene is left open where the match is weak. Clone sizes are given selectively: once, few, many, or a class where the clone is expanded.

j_gene: TRBJ2-7; abundance: NA; d_gene: TRBD1; v_gene: TRBV5-1; CDR3aa: CASSLPDRGTYEQYF; CDR3nt: TGCGCCAGCAGCTTGCCAGACAGGGGTACCTACGAGCAGTACTTC
j_gene: TRBJ2-1; abundance: NA; d_gene: NA; v_gene: TRBV19; CDR3aa: CASSRTPPSSYNEQFF; CDR3nt: TGTGCCAGTAGCCGGACTCCCCCGAGCTCCTACAATGAGCAGTTCTTC
j_gene: TRBJ1-1; abundance: NA; d_gene: TRBD1; v_gene: TRBV27; CDR3aa: CASSSNRGTEAFF; CDR3nt: TGTGCCAGCAGTTCAAACAGGGGCACTGAAGCTTTCTTT
j_gene: TRBJ1-2; abundance: NA; d_gene: NA; v_gene: TRBV27; CDR3aa: CASTNPGLNYGYTF; CDR3nt: TGTGCCAGCACCAACCCGGGGCTGAACTATGGCTACACCTTC
j_gene: TRBJ2-5; abundance: NA; d_gene: NA; v_gene: TRBV30; CDR3aa: CAWRARPGPRQETQYF; CDR3nt: TGTGCCTGGAGGGCCCGACCGGGACCACGCCAAGAGACCCAGTACTTC
j_gene: TRBJ2-3; abundance: NA; d_gene: NA; v_gene: TRBV10-3; CDR3aa: CAISDPSADTQYF; CDR3nt: TGTGCCATCAGTGATCCTAGCGCAGATACGCAGTATTTT
j_gene: TRBJ2-1; abundance: NA; d_gene: NA; v_gene: TRBV28; CDR3aa: CASSLGPQWDEQFF; CDR3nt: TGTGCCAGCAGTTTAGGGCCCCAGTGGGATGAGCAGTTCTTC
j_gene: TRBJ1-1; abundance: NA; d_gene: NA; v_gene: TRBV5-1; CDR3aa: CASSLEPVNTEAFF; CDR3nt: TGCGCCAGCAGCTTGGAACCGGTGAACACTGAAGCTTTCTTT
j_gene: TRBJ1-1; abundance: NA; d_gene: NA; v_gene: TRBV6-1; CDR3aa: CASSGRSGTLTGNTEAFF; CDR3nt: TGTGCCAGCAGTGGCCGAAGTGGGACACTGACGGGGAACACTGAAGCTTTCTTT
j_gene: TRBJ2-7; abundance: NA; d_gene: NA; v_gene: TRBV11-2; CDR3aa: CASFGPEGEGEQYF; CDR3nt: TGTGCCAGTTTCGGTCCGGAGGGGGAGGGCGAGCAGTACTTC
j_gene: TRBJ2-7; abundance: NA; d_gene: NA; v_gene: TRBV7-2; CDR3aa: CASSFITGPYEQYF; CDR3nt: TGTGCCAGCAGCTTCATAACAGGGCCCTACGAGCAGTACTTC
j_gene: TRBJ1-1; abundance: once; d_gene: NA; v_gene: TRBV5-6; CDR3aa: CASSLFYSVNTEAFF; CDR3nt: TGTGCCAGCAGCTTGTTTTACTCGGTCAACACTGAAGCTTTCTTT
j_gene: TRBJ2-7; abundance: NA; d_gene: TRBD1; v_gene: TRBV6-1; CDR3aa: CASSSQGANPYEQYF; CDR3nt: TGTGCCAGCAGTTCACAGGGGGCGAATCCCTACGAGCAGTACTTC
j_gene: TRBJ1-2; abundance: NA; d_gene: NA; v_gene: TRBV11-2; CDR3aa: CASSGGTSNYGYTF; CDR3nt: TGTGCCAGCAGCGGGGGGACTTCAAACTATGGCTACACCTTC
j_gene: TRBJ2-5; abundance: once; d_gene: TRBD1; v_gene: TRBV25-1; CDR3aa: CASSTPGGAKTQYF; CDR3nt: TGTGCCAGCAGTACACCAGGGGGCGCGAAGACCCAGTACTTC
j_gene: TRBJ1-4; abundance: few; d_gene: NA; v_gene: TRBV10-1; CDR3aa: CASSERETVKRLFF; CDR3nt: TGCGCCAGCAGTGAAAGGGAGACAGTGAAAAGACTGTTTTTT
j_gene: TRBJ2-1; abundance: NA; d_gene: NA; v_gene: TRBV18; CDR3aa: CASSPDIYNEQFF; CDR3nt: TGTGCCAGCTCACCGGACATTTACAATGAGCAGTTCTTC
j_gene: TRBJ1-3; abundance: NA; d_gene: NA; v_gene: TRBV30; CDR3aa: CAWSNVNTIYF; CDR3nt: TGTGCCTGGAGTAATGTAAACACCATATATTTT
j_gene: TRBJ1-1; abundance: NA; d_gene: TRBD1; v_gene: TRBV7-6; CDR3aa: CASSAPGQGAGTEAFF; CDR3nt: TGTGCCAGCAGCGCGCCGGGACAGGGGGCGGGCACTGAAGCTTTCTTT
j_gene: TRBJ1-3; abundance: once; d_gene: NA; v_gene: TRBV5-1; CDR3aa: CASTGAQPNTIYF; CDR3nt: TGCGCCAGCACGGGGGCACAGCCCAACACCATATATTTT
j_gene: TRBJ1-5; abundance: NA; d_gene: NA; v_gene: TRBV4-1; CDR3aa: CASSREENQPQHF; CDR3nt: TGCGCCAGCAGCCGGGAAGAAAATCAGCCCCAGCATTTT